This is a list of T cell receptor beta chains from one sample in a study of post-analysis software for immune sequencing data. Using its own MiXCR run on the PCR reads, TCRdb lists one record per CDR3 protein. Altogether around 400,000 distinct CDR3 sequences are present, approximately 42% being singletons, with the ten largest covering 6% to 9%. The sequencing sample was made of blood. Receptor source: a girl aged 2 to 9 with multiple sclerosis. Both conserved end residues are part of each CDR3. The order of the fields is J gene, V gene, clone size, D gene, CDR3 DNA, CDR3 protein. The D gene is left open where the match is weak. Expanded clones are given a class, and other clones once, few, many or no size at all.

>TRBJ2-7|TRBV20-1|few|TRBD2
TGCAGTGCTAGAGGGGATAGCGGGAGCCCCTACGAGCAGTACTTC
CSARGDSGSPYEQYF
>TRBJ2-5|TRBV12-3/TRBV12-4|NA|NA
TGTGCCAGCAGTTTAAATCCGGGTCGCACCGGGCAAGAGACCCAGTACTTC
CASSLNPGRTGQETQYF
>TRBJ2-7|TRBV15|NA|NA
TGTGCCACCGGCAGAACGCTGACAGTCTCCTACGAGCAGTACTTC
CATGRTLTVSYEQYF
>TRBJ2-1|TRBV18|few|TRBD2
TGTGCCAGCTCACCACCGAGAGGGTGGGCTAGCGGGGATGAGCAGTTCTTC
CASSPPRGWASGDEQFF
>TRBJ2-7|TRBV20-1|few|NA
TGCAGTGCTCGTTATCTATCACCCTACGAGCAGTACTTC
CSARYLSPYEQYF
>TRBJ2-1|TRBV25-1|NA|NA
TGTGCCAGCAGTGAACCTGGGACGCCCTACCATGAGCAGTTCTTC
CASSEPGTPYHEQFF
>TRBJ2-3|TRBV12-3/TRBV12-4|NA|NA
TGTGCCAGCCGAACCGGGACCGAAGGCTCGAATACGCAGTATTTT
CASRTGTEGSNTQYF
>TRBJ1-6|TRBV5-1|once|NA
TGCGCCAGCAGCTTGGATGGCCCCCTCCACTTT
CASSLDGPLHF
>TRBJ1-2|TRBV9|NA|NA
TGTGCCAGCAGTTACGATAGGGCAAGTACTGGCTACACCTTC
CASSYDRASTGYTF
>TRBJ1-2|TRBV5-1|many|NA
TGCGCCAGCAGCTTGGTGGGTTATGGCTACACCTTC
CASSLVGYGYTF
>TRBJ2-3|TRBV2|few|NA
TGTGCCAGCAGTGAAGCGTCATGGGGCGCGCAGTATTTT
CASSEASWGAQYF
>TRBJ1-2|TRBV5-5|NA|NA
TGTGCCAGCAGCTTCTCGGGGGGCGGTGGCTACACCTTC
CASSFSGGGGYTF
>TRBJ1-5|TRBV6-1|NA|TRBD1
TGTGCCGGCAGTGAACTGGACAGGGGAGTTCAGCCCCAGCATTTT
CAGSELDRGVQPQHF
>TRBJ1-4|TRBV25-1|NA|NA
TGTGCCAGCAGTGAATTTCGAACAACTAATGAAAAACTGTTTTTT
CASSEFRTTNEKLFF
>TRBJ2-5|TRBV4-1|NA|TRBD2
TGCGCCAGCAGGGTTGAGCGTAGCGGGACGCGTGGGTCCCAGTACTTC
CASRVERSGTRGSQYF
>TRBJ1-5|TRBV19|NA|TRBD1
TGTGCCAGTAGTAGAGACAGGGTTGATCAGCCCCAGCATTTT
CASSRDRVDQPQHF
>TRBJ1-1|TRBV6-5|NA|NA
TGTGCCTGCAAAAAAGGGGGGCGGAACACTGAAGCTTTCTTT
CACKKGGRNTEAFF
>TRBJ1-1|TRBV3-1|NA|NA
TGTGCCAGCAGCCGCGGCGAGAGCGGCACTGAAGCTTTCTTT
CASSRGESGTEAFF
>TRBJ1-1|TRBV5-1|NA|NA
TGCGCCAGCAGCTCTAATAGACAGAGCTTGAACACTGAAGCTTTCTTT
CASSSNRQSLNTEAFF
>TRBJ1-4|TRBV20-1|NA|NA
TGCAGTGCTAGAGAAAAACCAGGGGTTACTAATGAAAAACTGTTTTTT
CSAREKPGVTNEKLFF
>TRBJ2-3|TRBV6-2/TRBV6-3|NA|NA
TGTGCCAGCAGTTACCGGAAGGGAGATACGCAGTATTTT
CASSYRKGDTQYF
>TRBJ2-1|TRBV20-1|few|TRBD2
TGCAGTGCTAGTTTATCTAGCGGGAGTTTGGATGAGCAGTTCTTC
CSASLSSGSLDEQFF
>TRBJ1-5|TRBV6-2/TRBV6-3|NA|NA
TGTGCCAGCAGCAACAGGAGCCCTAGCAATCAGCCCCAGCATTTT
CASSNRSPSNQPQHF